These 22 T cell receptor beta chains originate from one sample sequenced in a study of shared clonotypes between healthy human individuals. Assay: immunoSEQ multiplex PCR; the TCRdb copy retains only in-frame clones and omits some. The data hold 230,000 or so clones, with 60% to 80% observed a single time. Sequencing was performed on memory CD4+ T cells sorted from blood. Subset in this sample: CD45RA-negative fraction. The source is a man aged 25-45 years in good health.

This clone has just one count. The rearrangement links TRBV28 to TRBJ1-2; 7 bases line up with TRBD1. The CDR3 spans 14 residues. Germline CDR1 and CDR2: MDHEN and SYDVKM. The J segment lost 0 bases and the V segment lost 6 bases, leaving 4 bases of the junction unmatched. The CDR3 DNA reads as TGTGCCAGCAGAGTGACAGGGTCTAACTATGGCTACACCTTC. It translates to CASRVTGSNYGYTF.

The J gene is TRBJ2-1, the V gene TRBV29-1, with a possible D match to TRBD1 (7 bases). V lost 4 bases and J lost 15, with 13 bases in between. CDR3 length: 10 amino acids. CDR1 is SQVTM and CDR2 is ANQGSEA in the germline V gene. CDR3 DNA sequence: TGCAGCGTTGGGGGGGACAGCCCGTTCTTC. Protein: CSVGGDSPFF.

The chain uses TRBV28 and TRBJ2-6, with D unclear. CDR3 length equals 13 residues. With 9 bases removed from V and 2 bases from J, the gap between germline ends came to 8 bases. CDR1 is MDHEN and CDR2 is SYDVKM in the germline V gene. The DNA of the CDR3 is TGTGCCAGTATGGCCCCTGGGGCCAACGTCCTGACTTTC. Translating it yields CASMAPGANVLTF.

V is TRBV28 and J is TRBJ2-3; TRBD1 agrees at 9 bases. The CDR3 consists of 17 residues. The germline gives CDR1 MDHEN, CDR2 SYDVKM. J was trimmed by 0 bases and V by 5 bases; bases with no gene match: 9. CDR3 in DNA: TGTGCCAGCAGTCCCAGGACAGGGGCCGTTAGCACAGATACGCAGTATTTT. Translation gives CASSPRTGAVSTDTQYF.

The rearrangement joins TRBV6-1 to TRBJ2-2; D is possibly TRBD1 (7 bases). Germline assignment: CDR1 MNHNS and CDR2 SASEGT. Trimming took 4 bases from V and 4 from J, leaving 13 bases between them. The CDR3 loop spans 15 amino acids. This CDR3 is CASSGRQGGTGELFF. The DNA of the CDR3 is TGTGCCAGCAGTGGAAGACAGGGAGGCACCGGGGAGCTGTTTTTT.

The chain carries TRBV9 and TRBJ2-2; 7 positions match TRBD1. There are 16 residues in the CDR3. CDR1 is SGDLS and CDR2 is YYNGEE in the germline V gene. Trimming at V came to 1 base and at J to 5 bases, leaving 8 bases not matched to a gene. CDR3 amino acids: CASSVNARGSTGELFF. The CDR3 nucleotides are TGTGCCAGCAGCGTAAATGCCAGGGGGTCGACCGGGGAGCTGTTTTTT.

The V and J genes are TRBV5-1 and TRBJ2-7; 10 bases are shared with TRBD2. The V gene's germline CDR1 is SGHRS and CDR2 YFSETQ. The CDR3 has 14 residues. The V and J ends lost 3 bases and 1 base, in that order; junction bases with no gene match: 1. DNA for the CDR3: TGCGCCAGCAGCTCTAGCGGGAGTTCCTACGAGCAGTACTTC. Protein sequence: CASSSSGSSYEQYF.

A few counts support this clone. The chain is built from TRBV9 and TRBJ2-2, with D perhaps TRBD1 or TRBD2 (5 bases each). CDR3 length equals 17 residues. V shed 7 bases and J shed 0 bases, with 19 bases lying between them. CDR1 is SGDLS and CDR2 is YYNGEE in the germline V gene. CDR3 coding DNA: TGTGCCAGCTCGAAAATACCACGAGGGGCGAACACCGGGGAGCTGTTTTTT. Its translation is CASSKIPRGANTGELFF.

This clone came up once. V is TRBV5-1 and J is TRBJ2-7; D possibly corresponds to TRBD1 (5 bases). Trimming shortened V by 3 bases and J by 6 bases, and 22 bases separated the two germline ends. The CDR3 is 16 amino acids. From germline, CDR1 is SGHRS and CDR2 YFSETQ. The chain's CDR3 is CASSYTTGPIPREQYF. The CDR3 coding sequence is TGCGCCAGCAGCTACACTACAGGTCCTATTCCCCGCGAGCAGTACTTC.

V is TRBV18 and J is TRBJ2-3; D call uncertain. Germline values: CDR1 KGHSH, CDR2 LQKENI. The CDR3 loop spans 14 amino acids. The V end lost 6 bases, the J end lost 2 bases, and 12 bases lay between the germline ends. DNA for the CDR3: TGTGCCAGCTCCCCTCAATTAAACACAGATACGCAGTATTTT. Protein product: CASSPQLNTDTQYF.

The table lists this clone with a few counts. V gene TRBV18 combines with J gene TRBJ1-4; D remains unclear. Germline V gives CDR1 KGHSH, CDR2 LQKENI. The V gene lost 6 bases and the J gene lost 4 bases, with 15 bases spanning the gap. This CDR3 has 15 amino acids. CDR3 nucleotide sequence: TGTGCCAGCTCTTTCGGCCTGGTGGGTAATGAAAAACTGTTTTTT. Protein sequence: CASSFGLVGNEKLFF.

This clone is a singleton in its sample. The rearrangement joins TRBV28 to TRBJ1-5; 7 positions agree with TRBD1. CDR3 length: 15 residues. The J segment lost 6 bases and the V segment lost 1 base, leaving 6 bases of the junction unmatched. Germline V gene data show CDR1 as MDHEN and CDR2 as SYDVKM. Here the CDR3 reads CASSLLGQGGQPQHF. DNA of the CDR3: TGTGCCAGCAGTTTATTGGGGCAGGGGGGTCAGCCCCAGCATTTT.

Concerning this clone: A far bigger clonotype differs at one base, so this is likely a read error. J is TRBJ2-7 and V is TRBV6-5; 9 bases agree with TRBD1. Trimming removed 5 bases from V and 2 bases from J; junction bases left unmatched: 1. CDR1 and CDR2 from the germline V gene are MNHEY and SVGAGI. This CDR3 comprises 13 residues. CDR3 coding DNA: TGTGCCAGCAGTAGGGACAGGGCCTACGAGCAGTACTTC. This encodes CASSRDRAYEQYF.

The rearrangement links TRBV10-2 to TRBJ2-1; 8 bases line up with TRBD2. The CDR3 is 16 residues long. Germline values: CDR1 WSHSY, CDR2 SAAADI. J gave up 3 bases and V 7 bases, and 11 bases lay outside the gene matches. This CDR3 is CASTDPLAVIYNEQFF. The CDR3 coding sequence is TGCGCCAGCACCGATCCACTAGCGGTAATCTACAATGAGCAGTTCTTC.

On this clone itself: The sample has other DNA sequences that encode this CDR3 too. The CDR3 coding sequence is TGTGCCAGCAGCTTGGGACTAGCCTACAATGAGCAGTTCTTC. This sequence encodes CASSLGLAYNEQFF. The V gene is TRBV7-2, the J gene TRBJ2-1; 8 bases line up with TRBD2. J was trimmed by 2 bases and V by 3 bases; bases with no gene match: 0. This CDR3 is built from 14 residues. The V gene's germline CDR1 is SGHTA and CDR2 FQGNSA.

The chain links TRBV28 to TRBJ1-2; tentative D call: TRBD1 (5 bases). The CDR3 extends over 14 amino acids. CDR1 is MDHEN and CDR2 is SYDVKM in the germline V gene. Trimming left V 4 bases short and J 4 bases short, with 13 bases between. In DNA, the CDR3 is TGTGCCAGCAGTTCGATAGGGGTAGGCTATGGCTACACCTTC. This codes for CASSSIGVGYGYTF.

This chain links TRBV18 with TRBJ2-2; D ambiguous. CDR3 length equals 17 residues. CDR1 is KGHSH, CDR2 LQKENI, per germline. V lost 1 base and J 3 bases, leaving 15 bases between the germline ends. The CDR3 DNA sequence: TGTGCCAGCTCACCACGTTCTTTGCTGGGGTACACCGGGGAGCTGTTTTTT. It codes for CASSPRSLLGYTGELFF.

The V call is TRBV29-1, the J call TRBJ2-3; possibly TRBD1 or TRBD2 for D (5 bases each). V was shortened by 7 bases and J by 5 bases, with 7 bases between the two germline ends. The CDR3 is made up of 10 amino acids. Looked up from germline, CDR1 is SQVTM and CDR2 is ANQGSEA. The CDR3 loop reads CSGGRDTQYF. The CDR3 DNA follows: TGCAGCGGGGGGAGAGATACGCAGTATTTT.

This clone turned up a few times. The rearrangement joins TRBV5-1 to TRBJ1-4; TRBD1 is a possible D gene (5 bases). Trimming stripped 0 bases from V and 7 bases from J, with 13 bases between. Germline lookup yields CDR1 SGHRS and CDR2 YFSETQ. The CDR3 sequence is 15 residues long. As DNA, the CDR3 is TGCGCCAGCAGCTTGGTGGGGACCCGGGGTGAAAAACTGTTTTTT. This sequence encodes CASSLVGTRGEKLFF.

This CDR3 is CASSSPTPLAGSTDTQYF. Written as DNA, the CDR3 is TGTGCCAGCAGTTCTCCAACCCCACTAGCGGGTTCCACAGATACGCAGTATTTT. The V and J genes are TRBV28 and TRBJ2-3, with 9 bases lining up with TRBD2. V lost 4 bases to trimming and J lost 2 bases; unmatched junction nucleotides: 13. The CDR3 length is 18 residues. From germline, CDR1 is MDHEN and CDR2 SYDVKM.

This chain uses TRBV25-1 with TRBJ2-6; D might be TRBD1 (6 bases). V was clipped by 5 bases and J by 0 bases, with 14 bases between them. The CDR3 spans 17 residues. CDR1 and CDR2 (germline): MGHDK, SYGVNS. Written as DNA, the CDR3 is TGTGCCAGCAGTCAGGGGACATCTGCCTCTGGGGCCAACGTCCTGACTTTC. Translation: CASSQGTSASGANVLTF.

This clone has only a few counts. The chain has TRBV18 and TRBJ2-1, with D possibly TRBD2 on 6 matching bases. V lost 5 bases and J 13 bases, leaving 18 bases between the germline ends. Germline loops: CDR1 KGHSH, CDR2 LQKENI. The CDR3 spans 13 residues. CDR3 sequence: CASSTWTGVSQFF. CDR3 DNA sequence: TGTGCCAGCTCAACTTGGACGGGGGTTTCTCAGTTCTTC.